The rows below give T cell receptor beta chains drawn from one sample of a study of T cell responses to AZD1222 COVID-19 vaccine. Sequenced by immunoSEQ multiplex PCR; TCRdb stores in-frame clones only, minus some. The repertoire includes about 130,000 clones, 90% to 95% of them detected once, and approximately 1.8% sits in the top ten. The sample consisted of peripheral blood, taken on day 0 of AZD1222 vaccination. Every receptor here comes from an adult in good health. Both conserved end residues are trimmed from each CDR3. Fields, in order: J gene, V gene, CDR3 protein.

J gene: TRBJ2-3
V gene: TRBV28
CDR3 protein: ASSSPGGTDTQY

J gene: TRBJ2-2
V gene: TRBV9
CDR3 protein: ASSAGLAGTTNTGELF

J gene: TRBJ1-1
V gene: TRBV19
CDR3 protein: ASSTYAGNTEAF

J gene: TRBJ1-5
V gene: TRBV19
CDR3 protein: ASSIGGGDQPQH

J gene: TRBJ2-3
V gene: TRBV5-6
CDR3 protein: ASSPTPPNTDTQY

J gene: TRBJ2-7
V gene: TRBV10-3
CDR3 protein: AISYDSYEQY

J gene: TRBJ2-1
V gene: TRBV29-1
CDR3 protein: SLGPQHEQF

J gene: TRBJ1-1
V gene: TRBV5-1
CDR3 protein: ASSPRQGNMNTEAF

J gene: TRBJ2-2
V gene: TRBV27
CDR3 protein: ASTSWSRTTGELF

J gene: TRBJ1-3
V gene: TRBV5-1
CDR3 protein: ASSLAGTGNTIY

J gene: TRBJ1-1
V gene: TRBV5-6
CDR3 protein: ASSLLGDGGGEAF

J gene: TRBJ2-7
V gene: TRBV11-3
CDR3 protein: ASSLSGGFSY

J gene: TRBJ1-1
V gene: TRBV7-9
CDR3 protein: ASSLSGGSQAF

J gene: TRBJ2-1
V gene: TRBV28
CDR3 protein: ASRLSSYNEQF

J gene: TRBJ1-2
V gene: TRBV3-1/TRBV3-2
CDR3 protein: ASSQDWAVFPYGYT

J gene: TRBJ2-5
V gene: TRBV4-2
CDR3 protein: ASSQGARDQETQY

J gene: TRBJ2-7
V gene: TRBV7-2
CDR3 protein: ASSLGVAGEQY

J gene: TRBJ1-2
V gene: TRBV7-9
CDR3 protein: ASSLEVTDGGYT

J gene: TRBJ2-2
V gene: TRBV7-8
CDR3 protein: ASSAHPGLAGPGELF

J gene: TRBJ1-6
V gene: TRBV5-6
CDR3 protein: ASSAGTGDSSPLH

J gene: TRBJ2-3
V gene: TRBV20-1
CDR3 protein: SASFWRGGQDTQY

J gene: TRBJ2-7
V gene: TRBV28
CDR3 protein: ASSLLSGFGGTVSYEQY

J gene: TRBJ2-7
V gene: TRBV7-2
CDR3 protein: ASSLEGGTSGSVQY

J gene: TRBJ1-2
V gene: TRBV7-2
CDR3 protein: ASSLDANYGYT

J gene: TRBJ1-1
V gene: TRBV4-3
CDR3 protein: ASSQRGDTEAF

J gene: TRBJ2-3
V gene: TRBV15
CDR3 protein: ATSLGGGGTDTQY

J gene: TRBJ2-7
V gene: TRBV11-1
CDR3 protein: ASSPNGDQY

J gene: TRBJ2-7
V gene: TRBV30
CDR3 protein: AWGQAAGGPEQY

J gene: TRBJ2-1
V gene: TRBV6-5
CDR3 protein: ATRLADYNEQF

J gene: TRBJ2-2
V gene: TRBV9
CDR3 protein: ASSREVGGLAGGELF

J gene: TRBJ1-2
V gene: TRBV11-2
CDR3 protein: ASRSGGKAYGYT

J gene: TRBJ2-5
V gene: TRBV2
CDR3 protein: ASSGPDRTRRETQY

J gene: TRBJ2-6
V gene: TRBV18
CDR3 protein: ASSEDLTGANVLT

J gene: TRBJ2-3
V gene: TRBV20-1
CDR3 protein: SASGLAGTDTQY

J gene: TRBJ1-1
V gene: TRBV4-3
CDR3 protein: ASSQDRDTEAF